Each of the 28 T cell receptor beta chains below was sequenced from the same sample in a study of tumor-infiltrating lymphocytes in primary liver carcinoma. Co-extraction of both nucleic acids (RNA and DNA) used about 17-33 mg of unsorted bulk tissue. Starting from about 0.5 ug of total RNA, TCR beta cDNA was produced with a primer in the constant region. Libraries covering TCR beta were generated through three nested multiplex PCR rounds (using a slightly modified ARM-PCR). With TRBV1-TRBV30 forward primers and a C-beta reverse primer, the first two PCR rounds were run for 10 cycles each. MiXCR, applied by TCRdb to the multiplex PCR reads, yields one record per CDR3 protein. The data contain 60,000 to 90,000 distinct CDR3 sequences, roughly three quarters of them singletons. The source material was liver tumor tissue from sampling region 4. Documented subset: tumor region T4, right-lateral pole. Receptors originate from a man aged 40-49 years with primary liver carcinoma and hepatitis B virus infection.

This clonotype was detected ten times or more. V gene TRBV6-6 combines with J gene TRBJ1-3, with D perhaps TRBD1 (5 bases). Germline CDR1 MNHNY, CDR2 SVGAGI (reference sequence). Trimming stripped 0 bases from V and 0 bases from J, with 9 bases between. The CDR3 runs to 16 residues. The CDR3 sequence: CASSYSEGLSGNTIYF. The CDR3 coding sequence is TGTGCCAGCAGTTACTCGGAGGGGCTCTCTGGAAACACCATATATTTT.

Comment on this clonotype: This may arise from a read error, as a much more abundant clone is one base away. V gene TRBV30 combines with J gene TRBJ1-2; D remains ambiguous. CDR1 GTSNPN and CDR2 SVGIG come from the germline V gene (reference sequence). The CDR3 runs 13 residues. The CDR3 loop is CVWARGSDYGYTF. CDR3 in DNA: TGTGTCTGGGCTCGGGGATCGGACTATGGCTACACCTTC.

This chain connects TRBV29-1 to TRBJ1-2; D is ambiguous. The CDR3 runs to 11 residues. V was clipped by 4 bases and J by 9 bases, with 12 bases between them. The V gene's germline CDR1 is SQVTM and CDR2 ANQGSEA. CDR3 DNA sequence: TGCAGCGTTGCCAGACATGGCCGCTACACCTTC. This sequence encodes CSVARHGRYTF.

V and J are TRBV5-1 and TRBJ1-3, with a possible D match to TRBD1 (5 bases). The CDR3 runs to 16 residues. CDR1 is SGHRS, CDR2 YFSETQ, per germline. V lost 0 bases, J lost 2 bases, and 12 bases lay in between. In DNA form, the CDR3 reads TGCGCCAGCAGCTTGGGACAGTTCTCCCCTGGAAACACCATATATTTT. Translated, it gives CASSLGQFSPGNTIYF.

This clonotype has just a few counts. The chain employs TRBV2 and TRBJ2-2, with D possibly being TRBD2 (5 bases). Trimming took off 4 bases at V and 3 bases at J, with 9 bases between the two ends. The CDR3 length is 14 residues. Germline V gene sequence: CDR1 SNHLY, CDR2 FYNNEI. The CDR3 is CASSAGTHTGELFF. The CDR3 DNA reads TGTGCCAGCAGTGCGGGAACTCACACCGGGGAGCTGTTTTTT. The complete variable domain, with remaining parts taken from reference TRBV2 and TRBJ2-2, reads EPEVTQTPSHQVTQMGQEVILRCVPISNHLYFYWYRQILGQKVEFLVSFYNNEISEKSEIFDDQFSVERPDGSNFTLKIRSTKLEDSAMYFCASSAGTHTGELFFGEGSRLTVL.

As to this clonotype: This may be a read error: a much more frequent sequence differs by one nucleotide. The V and J genes are TRBV6-6 and TRBJ1-5; D not resolved. The ends were cut back, 7 bases at V and 0 bases at J, with 16 bases in the middle. This CDR3 region has 16 residues. CDR1 and CDR2 (germline): MNHNY, SVGAGI (reference sequence). The CDR3 bases are TGTGCCAGCACCCCTGTAAGGGCGAATAGCAATCAGCCCCAGCATTTT. This gives the protein CASTPVRANSNQPQHF.

V usage is TRBV6-6 and J usage is TRBJ2-7; 12 bases match TRBD2. Germline CDR1 reads MNHNY; CDR2 reads SVGAGI (reference sequence). V gave up 8 bases and J gave up 3 bases; unmatched junction bases: 20. The CDR3 length is 19 residues. CDR3 DNA sequence: TGTGCCAGCGGCTACCCGATCGGGCTAGCGGGAGGGATCAGCTACGAGCAGTACTTC. Its translation is CASGYPIGLAGGISYEQYF.

This clonotype was detected ten times or more. V gene TRBV12-3 or TRBV12-4 combines with J gene TRBJ1-6; unclear D gene. V was shortened by 5 bases and J by 0 bases, with 11 bases between the two germline ends. CDR3 length: 16 amino acids. The CDR3 region has the DNA TGTGCCAGCAGTCCCAGGATCGGCTCCTATAATTCACCCCTCCACTTT. It translates to CASSPRIGSYNSPLHF.

This clonotype was detected ten times or more. The rearrangement links TRBV4-1 to TRBJ2-1; 7 nucleotides match TRBD2. The CDR3 is made up of 16 amino acids. V was clipped by 1 base and J by 7 bases; unmatched bases: 10. Germline lookup yields CDR1 MGHRA and CDR2 YSYEKL. CDR3 loop: CASSQGEGMVVNEQFF. Written as DNA, the CDR3 is TGCGCCAGCAGCCAAGGGGAGGGAATGGTTGTAAATGAGCAGTTCTTC.

CDR3 loop: CASNGPHSNQPQYF. The CDR3 DNA reads TGTGCCAGTAACGGACCCCACAGCAATCAGCCCCAGTATTTT. The V gene is TRBV19, the J gene TRBJ1-5, with unresolved D. The end of the DNA aligns better with TRBJ2-3, so the J call may be wrong. The CDR3 totals 14 residues. CDR1 LNHDA and CDR2 SQIVND come from the germline V gene (reference sequence).

A few counts support this clonotype. J is TRBJ2-7 and V is TRBV9; 8 bases are a match to TRBD2. CDR3 size: 14 residues. With V trimmed by 3 bases and J by 3 bases, 5 bases remained unmatched. Germline CDR1 SGDLS, CDR2 YYNGEE. The CDR3 region has the DNA TGTGCCAGCAGCGCATCTCGGGAGGGCTACGAGCAGTACTTC. Its protein is CASSASREGYEQYF.

Of note for this clonotype: An end of the junction does not agree with germline; a read error may underlie this. The J gene is TRBJ1-5, the V gene TRBV10-3, with 9 bases matching TRBD1. The CDR3 is 15 residues long. Per germline, CDR1 ENHRY and CDR2 SYGVKD. Written as DNA, the CDR3 is TGTACCATCAGTGACCCGGACAGGGGCAATCAGCCCCAACATTTT. The encoded protein is CTISDPDRGNQPQHF.

This clonotype has a single count. Given the absence of the conserved phenylalanine or tryptophan at the CDR3 end, a read error is likely. This rearrangement joins TRBV11-2 to TRBJ2-2; D is unclear. Germline-derived CDR1 and CDR2 are SGHAT and FQNNGV. This CDR3 is built from 15 residues. The V and J ends lost 1 base and 7 bases respectively, with 13 bases between them. CDR3: CASSLVGRGIGELFL. CDR3 sequence (DNA): TGTGCCAGCAGCTTAGTCGGACGTGGCATCGGGGAGCTGTTTTTG.

This clonotype was counted ten times or more. Being one base from a much bigger clone, this may be a read error. This chain uses TRBV5-8 with TRBJ2-1; no clear D gene. The CDR3 is 16 residues long. The V gene's germline CDR1 is SGHTS and CDR2 YDEGEE. The germline V and J ends were trimmed by 4 bases and 2 bases, with 16 bases remaining between them. In DNA form, the CDR3 reads TGTGCCAGCAGCCTCGGACCCTTTGGGGCCTACAATGAGCAGTTCTTC. Translating gives CASSLGPFGAYNEQFF.

Note on this clonotype: Its ends do not fully match the called genes, so a read error is possible. This chain links TRBV6-1 with TRBJ2-1; 10 nucleotides line up with TRBD1. CDR1 is MNHNS, CDR2 SASEGT, per germline. This CDR3 is built from 16 residues. The CDR3 coding sequence is TGTGTCAGCAGAAGAGGGACAGGGGACTCCTACAATGAGCAGTTCTTC. Translated, it gives CVSRRGTGDSYNEQFF.

To note about this clonotype: A single base separates this from a much larger clone, so it may be a read error. J is TRBJ2-5 and V is TRBV20-1; TRBD2 agrees at 14 bases. CDR3 length equals 17 residues. CDR1 and CDR2 from the germline V gene are DFQATT and SNEGSKA (reference sequence). The CDR3 loop is CSARGTSGSRGEETRYF. CDR3 DNA sequence: TGCAGTGCCAGAGGGACTAGCGGGAGCCGGGGGGAAGAGACCCGGTACTTC.

This clonotype was seen a handful of times. A much larger clone lies one base from this, so it may be a read error. The V gene is TRBV4-1, the J gene TRBJ1-1; D unresolved. The germline V gene encodes CDR1 MGHRA and CDR2 YSYEKL. CDR3 length equals 13 residues. The CDR3 nucleotides read TGCGCCGGCAGCCTTCAACGAGAGAAAGAAGCTTTCTTT. As protein: CAGSLQREKEAFF.

The table lists this clonotype with many counts. The rearrangement joins TRBV6-2 or TRBV6-3 to TRBJ1-4; 10 bases match TRBD1. Germline V gene data show CDR1 as MNHEY and CDR2 as SVGEGT. The CDR3 runs to 17 residues. The junction had 14 bases not matched to a gene; V was cut back by 6 bases and J by 7 bases. CDR3 residues: CASSRRLTGGDGEKLFF. Here the CDR3 DNA reads TGTGCCAGCAGCCGAAGACTGACAGGGGGCGACGGTGAAAAACTGTTTTTT.

Notes on this clonotype: A much larger clone differs by one base, so this may be a read error. V is TRBV12-3 or TRBV12-4 and J is TRBJ1-2, with D unclear. The CDR3 is 15 residues long. The germline V and J ends were trimmed by 9 bases and 4 bases, with 21 bases remaining between them. The CDR3 DNA reads TGTGCCAGGAGCCCCGGCATCGGTTTGGGCTATGGCTACACCTTC. Translating it yields CARSPGIGLGYGYTF.

Concerning this clonotype itself: A read error may produce the germline difference seen at one junction end. V gene TRBV6-5 combines with J gene TRBJ2-7; weak D call: TRBD1 (6 bases). CDR1 MNHEY and CDR2 SVGAGI come from the germline V gene. This CDR3 contains 14 residues. The CDR3 nucleotides are TGTGCCTGCAGTTATGCGATCAGGGGATACGAGCAGTACTTC. This gives the protein CACSYAIRGYEQYF.

Concerning this clonotype itself: Compared with germline, one end of the junction differs, possibly owing to a read error. The chain employs TRBV12-3 or TRBV12-4 and TRBJ2-1; 9 bases fit TRBD2. The CDR3 loop spans 20 amino acids. The CDR3 is CAGSFPGLARDTSSYNEQFF. The CDR3 DNA sequence: TGTGCCGGCAGTTTTCCGGGACTAGCAAGAGACACCAGCTCCTACAATGAGCAGTTCTTC.

This sequence joins TRBV6-6 and TRBJ1-5; D remains unclear. The CDR3 is 13 amino acids. V was pared by 7 bases and J by 9 bases, with 16 bases between. Germline V gene sequence: CDR1 MNHNY, CDR2 SVGAGI (reference sequence). The CDR3 sequence: CASMFGSDRPQHF. The CDR3 DNA reads as TGTGCCAGCATGTTTGGAAGCGATCGGCCCCAGCATTTT.

As for this clonotype: This may be a read error: a much more frequent sequence differs by one nucleotide. This chain uses TRBV28 with TRBJ1-6; D remains unclear. The CDR3 spans 12 residues. V was clipped by 6 bases and J by 9 bases, with 9 bases between them. Germline V gene lookup returns CDR1 MDHEN and CDR2 SYDVKM. Written as DNA, the CDR3 is TGTGCCAGCAGGTACAAGGGTTCACCCCTCCACTTT. Translated, it gives CASRYKGSPLHF.

CDR3 sequence (DNA): TGTGCCAGCACAGGAGCGGGAGGAGAAGAGACCCAGTACTTC. Residues: CASTGAGGEETQYF. This chain connects TRBV2 to TRBJ2-5; the match to TRBD2 covers 9 bases. This CDR3 is 14 amino acids long. V trimming: 7 bases; J trimming: 3 bases; junction bases outside the gene matches: 6. The V gene's germline CDR1 is SNHLY and CDR2 FYNNEI.

This clonotype was seen only once. This may be a read error: a much more frequent sequence differs by one nucleotide. The rearrangement uses TRBV2 and TRBJ2-7; D might be TRBD1 or TRBD2, each matching 5 bases. With 8 bases removed from V and 3 bases from J, the gap between germline ends came to 14 bases. There are 13 residues in the CDR3. The germline V gene has CDR1 SNHLY and CDR2 FYNNEI. CDR3 residues: CASGRDGGYEQYF. The DNA of the CDR3 is TGTGCCAGCGGCCGGGACGGAGGCTACGAGCAGTACTTC.

Points on this clonotype: Germline and junction disagree at one end, which may indicate a read error. This rearrangement joins TRBV6-1 to TRBJ2-1, with TRBD2 matching 10 bases. CDR1 and CDR2 (germline): MNHNS, SASEGT. CDR3 length: 15 residues. In DNA, the CDR3 is TGTGCCAGCAGTAAATTGACTAGCGGGTACAATGAACAGTTCTTC. This gives the protein CASSKLTSGYNEQFF.

This rearrangement joins TRBV20-1 to TRBJ2-7, with 7 bases lining up with TRBD2. J gave up 3 bases and V 1 base, and 6 bases lay outside the gene matches. There are 14 residues in the CDR3. CDR1 DFQATT and CDR2 SNEGSKA come from the germline V gene (reference sequence). The CDR3 sequence is CSARVGGSSYEQYF. The CDR3 DNA reads TGCAGTGCTAGAGTCGGGGGGAGTAGCTACGAGCAGTACTTC.

In regard to this clonotype: The junction shows a germline mismatch at one end, possibly a read error. The chain links TRBV10-3 to TRBJ2-1; TRBD1 matches 11 bases. CDR3 length equals 15 residues. Per germline, CDR1 ENHRY and CDR2 SYGVKD. CDR3 sequence: CAIRSGQGAYDEQFF. The CDR3 nucleotides read TGTGCCATCAGATCAGGACAGGGGGCCTACGATGAGCAGTTCTTC.